Presented here are 19 T cell receptor beta chains from one specimen sequenced in a study of T cell repertoires in cytomegalovirus infection. No antigen is known for these receptors. TCRdb re-called the reads through MiXCR, storing one row per CDR3 protein. The top ten clones hold more than 13% of a sample with about 900,000 distinct CDR3 sequences, 30% to 40% of them seen once. Sequenced material: cultured CD8+ T cells from PBMCs, taken from culture after CMV antigen stimulation. The source is a human donor in good health (CMV status not recorded). Some clones in this sample may be carry-over from other donors' samples.

The chain links TRBV12-3 or TRBV12-4 to TRBJ1-1, with unresolved D. With 5 bases removed from V and 4 bases from J, the gap between germline ends came to 17 bases. The CDR3 extends over 15 amino acids. CDR3 sequence (DNA): TGTGCCAGCAGTACGCTAATAAGGAAGAGCACTGAAGCTTTCTTT. It yields the protein CASSTLIRKSTEAFF.

This clonotype has ten or more counts. The genes are TRBV7-8 and TRBJ1-1; D unclear. There are 19 residues in the CDR3. V lost 5 bases and J lost 4, with 29 bases in between. Germline V lookup: CDR1 SGHVS, CDR2 FQNEAQ. The CDR3, as DNA: TGTGCCAGCAGCCGTAACATTGCAGGCTCAGCCTTTGTGAGCACTGAAGCTTTCTTT. Translated, it gives CASSRNIAGSAFVSTEAFF.

In regard to this clonotype: One end of the junction fails to match germline, which may point to a read error. The genes are TRBV7-9 and TRBJ2-3, with a possible D match to TRBD2 (5 bases). This CDR3 is 15 amino acids long. The germline gives CDR1 SEHNR, CDR2 FQNEAQ (reference sequence). The CDR3 loop is CVSNIPRGDWDTQYF. The CDR3 coding sequence is TGTGTCAGCAACATCCCCCGGGGAGACTGGGATACGCAGTATTTT.

Ten or more counts support this clonotype. The rearrangement uses TRBV7-9 and TRBJ2-1; the match to TRBD1 covers 9 bases. This CDR3 comprises 16 residues. Trimming removed 8 bases from V and 4 bases from J; junction bases left unmatched: 12. CDR1 is SEHNR and CDR2 is FQNEAQ in the germline V gene (reference sequence). The CDR3 DNA follows: TGTGCCAGCCTAACCTCGCGGACAGGGGATTACAATGAGCAGTTCTTC. It translates to CASLTSRTGDYNEQFF. The variable domain in full, with the rest retrieved from reference TRBV7-9 and TRBJ2-1, is DTGVSQNPRHKITKRGQNVTFRCDPISEHNRLYWYRQTLGQGPEFLTYFQNEAQLEKSRLLSDRFSAERPKGSFSTLEIQRTEQGDSAMYLCASLTSRTGDYNEQFFGPGTRLTVL.

This clonotype has just a few counts. V gene TRBV6-6 combines with J gene TRBJ1-1; 8 positions agree with TRBD1. Germline loops: CDR1 MNHNY, CDR2 SVGAGI (reference sequence). CDR3 size: 14 residues. V shed 6 bases, J shed 1 base, and the junction held 4 bases outside the gene matches. The CDR3 DNA is TGTGCCAGCAGGGACAGGGAGGGGAACACTGAAGCTTTCTTT. This encodes CASRDREGNTEAFF.

As regards this clonotype: One end of the junction varies from germline; a read error may be responsible. The chain combines TRBV6-1 with TRBJ2-7; D is unclear. There are 13 residues in the CDR3. In germline, CDR1 is MNHNS, CDR2 SASEGT. In DNA, the CDR3 is TGTGCCAACAGTGACCAGTACCTAGGCGAGCAGTACTTC. Protein product: CANSDQYLGEQYF.

This clonotype showed up just a few times. The DNA for the CDR3 is TGTGCCAGCAGTTCCGGGACAACGATCTACAATGAGCAGTTCTTC. Translating it yields CASSSGTTIYNEQFF. The chain combines TRBV7-6 with TRBJ2-1; tentatively, D is TRBD1 (6 bases). The CDR3 has 15 amino acids. Germline V gene data show CDR1 as SGHVS and CDR2 as FNYEAQ. The V end was cut by 6 bases, the J end by 3 bases, with 15 bases between.

The chain links TRBV19 to TRBJ2-3; 10 bases are shared with TRBD1. Germline V gene data show CDR1 as LNHDA and CDR2 as SQIVND (reference sequence). The junction had 10 bases not matched to a gene; V was cut back by 4 bases and J by 3 bases. The CDR3 loop spans 17 amino acids. As DNA, the CDR3 is TGTGCCAGTAGTAGATACGACAGGGGGCTGAGGACAGATACGCAGTATTTT. This encodes CASSRYDRGLRTDTQYF.

V is TRBV10-2 and J is TRBJ2-1, with D perhaps given as TRBD1 or TRBD2 (5 bases each). CDR1 is WSHSY and CDR2 is SAAADI in the germline V gene. The CDR3 sequence is 16 residues long. V was pared by 7 bases and J by 3 bases, with 19 bases between. The CDR3, as DNA: TGCGCCAGCAACATCGGCACGGGACCGAGCTACAATGAGCAGTTCTTC. It specifies CASNIGTGPSYNEQFF.

The genes are TRBV12-5 and TRBJ1-2, with D hard to call. Trimming pared 4 bases from V and 8 bases from J, leaving 8 bases between. The germline V gene has CDR1 LGHNT and CDR2 FRNRAP. The CDR3 covers 11 residues. For the CDR3, the DNA is TGTGCTAGTGGTTCCACGAGGGGCTACACCTTC. This sequence encodes CASGSTRGYTF.

The chain has TRBV27 and TRBJ2-7; D is uncertain. Deletions cut 5 bases from V and 3 bases from J, with 14 bases between. Germline CDR1 reads MNHEY; CDR2 reads SMNVEV (reference sequence). The CDR3 sequence is 14 residues long. Written as DNA, the CDR3 is TGTGCCAGCAGTCCCCTGGACGACCTCTACGAGCAGTACGTC. Its protein product is CASSPLDDLYEQYV.

This chain joins TRBV27 and TRBJ2-3; D is possibly TRBD1 (5 bases). V was cut by 6 bases and J by 0 bases, with 16 bases left in between. Germline-derived CDR1 and CDR2 are MNHEY and SMNVEV (reference sequence). The CDR3 is made up of 16 amino acids. CDR3 coding DNA: TGTGCCAGCAGGTCCCAGGGTCCCCTCAGCACAGATACGCAGTATTTT. Translation gives CASRSQGPLSTDTQYF.

The V call is TRBV7-6, the J call TRBJ2-5, with 12 bases lining up with TRBD2. The V segment lost 7 bases and the J segment 3 bases; nucleotides outside the gene matches: 3. Germline CDR1 SGHVS, CDR2 FNYEAQ. CDR3 length: 14 residues. CDR3 residues: CASNRLAGEETQYF. The CDR3 nucleotides read TGTGCCAGCAACCGACTAGCGGGGGAAGAGACCCAGTACTTC.

The chain links TRBV10-3 to TRBJ1-1, with D tentatively TRBD1 (5 bases). Germline CDR1 ENHRY, CDR2 SYGVKD. V lost 6 bases and J 3 bases, leaving 14 bases between the germline ends. The CDR3 is 14 amino acids. CDR3 sequence: CAIRPPGLDTEAFF. CDR3 coding DNA: TGTGCCATCAGACCTCCGGGGCTTGACACTGAAGCTTTCTTT.

The rearrangement uses TRBV28 and TRBJ2-1; 8 positions agree with TRBD1. The germline gives CDR1 MDHEN, CDR2 SYDVKM. V shed 5 bases, J shed 7 bases, and the junction held 7 bases outside the gene matches. CDR3 length equals 14 residues. In DNA form, the CDR3 reads TGTGCCAGCAGTCCGATCCGACAGGGGAATGAGCAGTTCTTC. Its translation: CASSPIRQGNEQFF.

The J gene is TRBJ2-1, the V gene TRBV2, with no clear D. V was cut by 0 bases and J by 6 bases, with 6 bases left in between. CDR1 is SNHLY and CDR2 is FYNNEI in the germline V gene. This CDR3 is 13 amino acids long. Written as DNA, the CDR3 is TGTGCCAGCAGTGAAGCTAGCCCCAATGAGCAGTTCTTC. Amino acid sequence: CASSEASPNEQFF.

The CDR3 nucleotides read TGTGCCAGCAGCCCCGGACAGGGGCGGCTTAATGAGCAGTTCTTC. Translating gives CASSPGQGRLNEQFF. The chain recombines TRBV11-3 with TRBJ2-1; 9 bases line up with TRBD1. V was pared by 5 bases and J by 7 bases, with 9 bases of the junction left unmatched. The CDR3 consists of 15 residues. Germline lookup yields CDR1 SGHNT and CDR2 YENEEA.

The chain couples TRBV6-6 to TRBJ2-3; 7 nucleotides match TRBD1. Germline CDR1 MNHNY, CDR2 SVGAGI (reference sequence). The CDR3 has 13 amino acids. V was clipped by 2 bases and J by 15 bases; unmatched bases: 11. The CDR3, as DNA: TGTGCCAGCAGTTACGATACGGGACAGATAATCTATTTT. It specifies CASSYDTGQIIYF.

This clonotype occurred a few times. CDR3: CASSWRGVWDTEAFF. For the CDR3, the DNA is TGTGCCAGCAGTTGGCGGGGGGTTTGGGACACTGAAGCTTTCTTT. This rearrangement joins TRBV6-2 or TRBV6-3 to TRBJ1-1; perhaps TRBD1 as D (5 bases). The length of the CDR3 is 15 residues. Trimming removed 4 bases from V and 3 bases from J, with 15 bases in between. Germline V CDR1 and CDR2: MNHEY, SVGEGT.